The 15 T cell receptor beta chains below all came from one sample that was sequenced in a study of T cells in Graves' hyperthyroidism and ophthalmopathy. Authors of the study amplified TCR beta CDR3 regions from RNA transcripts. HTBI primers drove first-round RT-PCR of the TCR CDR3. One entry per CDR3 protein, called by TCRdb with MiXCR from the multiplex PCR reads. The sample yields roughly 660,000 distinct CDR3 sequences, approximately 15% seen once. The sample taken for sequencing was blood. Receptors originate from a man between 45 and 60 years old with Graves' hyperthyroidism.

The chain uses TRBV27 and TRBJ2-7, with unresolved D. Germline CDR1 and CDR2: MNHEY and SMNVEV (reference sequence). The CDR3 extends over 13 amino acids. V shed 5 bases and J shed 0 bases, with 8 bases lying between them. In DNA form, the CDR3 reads TGTGCCAGCAGTAGGCCGCCCTCCTACGAGCAGTACTTC. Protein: CASSRPPSYEQYF.

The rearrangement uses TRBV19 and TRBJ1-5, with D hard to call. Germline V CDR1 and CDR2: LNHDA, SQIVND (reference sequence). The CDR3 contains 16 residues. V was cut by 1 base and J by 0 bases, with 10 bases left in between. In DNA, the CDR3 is TGTGCCAGTAGTATAGTTCAACGCTATAGCAATCAGCCCCAGCATTTT. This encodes CASSIVQRYSNQPQHF.

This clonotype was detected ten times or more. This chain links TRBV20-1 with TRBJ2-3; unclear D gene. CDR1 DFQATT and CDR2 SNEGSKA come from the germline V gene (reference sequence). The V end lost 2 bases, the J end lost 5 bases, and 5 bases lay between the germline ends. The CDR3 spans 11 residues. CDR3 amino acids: CSARHRDTQYF. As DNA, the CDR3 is TGCAGTGCTAGACACAGAGATACGCAGTATTTT.

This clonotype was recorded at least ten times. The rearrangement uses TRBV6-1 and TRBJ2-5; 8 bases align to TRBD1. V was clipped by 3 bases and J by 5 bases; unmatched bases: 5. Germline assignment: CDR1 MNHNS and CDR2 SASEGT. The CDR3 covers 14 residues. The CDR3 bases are TGTGCCAGCAGTGATATAAGACAGGGGGAGACCCAGTACTTC. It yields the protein CASSDIRQGETQYF.

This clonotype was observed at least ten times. This CDR3 is CASSLMAMTQYF. The CDR3 bases are TGTGCCAGCAGCTTAATGGCTATGACCCAGTACTTC. The chain carries TRBV7-9 and TRBJ2-5; D remains unclear. The CDR3 length is 12 residues. Trimming cost V 2 bases and J 7 bases, with 8 bases left between them. The V gene's germline CDR1 is SEHNR and CDR2 FQNEAQ (reference sequence).

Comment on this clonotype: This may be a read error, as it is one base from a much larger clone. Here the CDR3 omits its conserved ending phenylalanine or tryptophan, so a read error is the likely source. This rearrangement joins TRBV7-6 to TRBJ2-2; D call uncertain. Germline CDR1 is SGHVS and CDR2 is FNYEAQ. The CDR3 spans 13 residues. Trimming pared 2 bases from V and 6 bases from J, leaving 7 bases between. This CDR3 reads CASSLRSAGELFS. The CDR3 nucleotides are TGTGCCAGCAGCTTAAGAAGTGCCGGGGAGCTGTTTTCT.

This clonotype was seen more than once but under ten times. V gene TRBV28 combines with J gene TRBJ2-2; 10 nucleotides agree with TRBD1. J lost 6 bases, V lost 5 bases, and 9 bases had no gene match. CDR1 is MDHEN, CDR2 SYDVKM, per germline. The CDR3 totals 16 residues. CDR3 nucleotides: TGTGCCAGCAGTGGTTCCTCGACAGGGGGCGCCGGGGAGCTGTTTTTT. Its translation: CASSGSSTGGAGELFF. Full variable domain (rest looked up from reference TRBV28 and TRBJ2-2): DVKVTQSSRYLVKRTGEKVFLECVQDMDHENMFWYRQDPGLGLRLIYFSYDVKMKEKGDIPEGYSVSREKKERFSLILESASTNQTSMYLCASSGSSTGGAGELFFGEGSRLTVL.

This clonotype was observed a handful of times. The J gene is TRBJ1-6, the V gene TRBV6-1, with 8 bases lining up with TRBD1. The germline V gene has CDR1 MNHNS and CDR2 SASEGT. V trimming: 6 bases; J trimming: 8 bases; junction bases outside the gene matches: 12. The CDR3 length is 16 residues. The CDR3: CASSPQGAILDSPLHF. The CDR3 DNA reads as TGTGCCAGCAGCCCCCAGGGGGCAATTTTGGATTCACCCCTCCACTTT.

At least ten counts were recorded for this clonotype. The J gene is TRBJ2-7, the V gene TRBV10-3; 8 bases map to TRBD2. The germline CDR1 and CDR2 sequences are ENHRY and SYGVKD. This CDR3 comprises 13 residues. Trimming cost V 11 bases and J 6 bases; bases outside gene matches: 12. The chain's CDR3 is CASGGGDHSEQYF. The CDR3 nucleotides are TGTGCCTCCGGGGGGGGAGATCATAGCGAGCAGTACTTC.

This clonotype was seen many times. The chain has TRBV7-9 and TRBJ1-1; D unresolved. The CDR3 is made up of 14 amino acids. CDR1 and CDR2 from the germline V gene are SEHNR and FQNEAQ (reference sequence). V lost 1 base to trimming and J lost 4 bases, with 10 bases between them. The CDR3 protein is CASSLVAEGTEAFF. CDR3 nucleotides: TGTGCCAGCAGCTTAGTGGCAGAGGGCACTGAAGCTTTCTTT.

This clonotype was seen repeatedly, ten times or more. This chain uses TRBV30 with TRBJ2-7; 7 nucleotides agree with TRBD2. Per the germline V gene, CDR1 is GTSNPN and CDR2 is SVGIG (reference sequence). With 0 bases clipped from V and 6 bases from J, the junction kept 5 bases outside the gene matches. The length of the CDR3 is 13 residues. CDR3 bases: TGTGCCTGGAGTGTACGGATAGCGGGCGAGCAGTACTTC. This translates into CAWSVRIAGEQYF.

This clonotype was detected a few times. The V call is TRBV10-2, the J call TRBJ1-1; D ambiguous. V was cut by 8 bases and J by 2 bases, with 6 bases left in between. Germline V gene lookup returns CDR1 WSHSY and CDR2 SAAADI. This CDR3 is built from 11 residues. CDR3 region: CASGDNTEAFF. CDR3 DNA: TGCGCCAGCGGCGATAACACTGAAGCTTTCTTT.

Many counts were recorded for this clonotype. The CDR3 coding sequence is TGTGCCAGCCGGGACACCAACTATGGCTACACCTTC. This codes for CASRDTNYGYTF. The genes are TRBV28 and TRBJ1-2; D perhaps matches TRBD1 (6 bases). The CDR3 length is 12 residues. V was trimmed by 8 bases and J by 2 bases, leaving 9 bases between them. From germline, CDR1 is MDHEN and CDR2 SYDVKM.

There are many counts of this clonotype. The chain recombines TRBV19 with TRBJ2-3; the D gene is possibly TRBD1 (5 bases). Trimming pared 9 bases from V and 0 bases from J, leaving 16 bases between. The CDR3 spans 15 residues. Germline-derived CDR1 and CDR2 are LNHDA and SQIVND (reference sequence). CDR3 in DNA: TGTGCCAGCAAGAGTAGGACATGGAGCACAGATACGCAGTATTTT. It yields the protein CASKSRTWSTDTQYF.

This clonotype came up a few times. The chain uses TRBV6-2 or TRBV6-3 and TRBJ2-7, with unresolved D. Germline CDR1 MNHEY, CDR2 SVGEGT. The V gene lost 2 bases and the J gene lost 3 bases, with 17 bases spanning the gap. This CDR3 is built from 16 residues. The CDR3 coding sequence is TGTGCCAGCAGTTACAACTTCCTCGACGGAAACTACGAGCAGTACTTC. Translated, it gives CASSYNFLDGNYEQYF.